This TCR beta chain was captured by sequencing in a study of CD8 T cells in ankylosing spondylitis. With regard to this clonotype: Its specificity is unknown.

Notes on the study in general: One TCR beta motif, made up of fewer than 10 highly homologous variants, appeared characteristic of ankylosing spondylitis blood.

TCRdb processed the 5' RACE reads anew with MiXCR; each CDR3 protein has one entry. In the table there are approximately 100,000 distinct CDR3 sequences, 20% to 30% of which are singletons. This CDR3 spans 15 amino acids. CDR1 and CDR2 from the germline V gene are SGHAT and FQNNGV. J lost 7 bases, V lost 1 base, and 6 bases had no gene match. This rearrangement joins TRBV11-2 to TRBJ2-1, with TRBD2 identical over 8 bases. The origin of this receptor is a male donor with ankylosing spondylitis. The sample comprised synovial fluid, either unsorted or a sorted T cell fraction (not recorded which). The CDR3, as DNA: TGTGCCAGCAGCTTAGGGACGGGGGGGGCTAATGAGCAGTTCTTC. Protein: CASSLGTGGANEQFF.